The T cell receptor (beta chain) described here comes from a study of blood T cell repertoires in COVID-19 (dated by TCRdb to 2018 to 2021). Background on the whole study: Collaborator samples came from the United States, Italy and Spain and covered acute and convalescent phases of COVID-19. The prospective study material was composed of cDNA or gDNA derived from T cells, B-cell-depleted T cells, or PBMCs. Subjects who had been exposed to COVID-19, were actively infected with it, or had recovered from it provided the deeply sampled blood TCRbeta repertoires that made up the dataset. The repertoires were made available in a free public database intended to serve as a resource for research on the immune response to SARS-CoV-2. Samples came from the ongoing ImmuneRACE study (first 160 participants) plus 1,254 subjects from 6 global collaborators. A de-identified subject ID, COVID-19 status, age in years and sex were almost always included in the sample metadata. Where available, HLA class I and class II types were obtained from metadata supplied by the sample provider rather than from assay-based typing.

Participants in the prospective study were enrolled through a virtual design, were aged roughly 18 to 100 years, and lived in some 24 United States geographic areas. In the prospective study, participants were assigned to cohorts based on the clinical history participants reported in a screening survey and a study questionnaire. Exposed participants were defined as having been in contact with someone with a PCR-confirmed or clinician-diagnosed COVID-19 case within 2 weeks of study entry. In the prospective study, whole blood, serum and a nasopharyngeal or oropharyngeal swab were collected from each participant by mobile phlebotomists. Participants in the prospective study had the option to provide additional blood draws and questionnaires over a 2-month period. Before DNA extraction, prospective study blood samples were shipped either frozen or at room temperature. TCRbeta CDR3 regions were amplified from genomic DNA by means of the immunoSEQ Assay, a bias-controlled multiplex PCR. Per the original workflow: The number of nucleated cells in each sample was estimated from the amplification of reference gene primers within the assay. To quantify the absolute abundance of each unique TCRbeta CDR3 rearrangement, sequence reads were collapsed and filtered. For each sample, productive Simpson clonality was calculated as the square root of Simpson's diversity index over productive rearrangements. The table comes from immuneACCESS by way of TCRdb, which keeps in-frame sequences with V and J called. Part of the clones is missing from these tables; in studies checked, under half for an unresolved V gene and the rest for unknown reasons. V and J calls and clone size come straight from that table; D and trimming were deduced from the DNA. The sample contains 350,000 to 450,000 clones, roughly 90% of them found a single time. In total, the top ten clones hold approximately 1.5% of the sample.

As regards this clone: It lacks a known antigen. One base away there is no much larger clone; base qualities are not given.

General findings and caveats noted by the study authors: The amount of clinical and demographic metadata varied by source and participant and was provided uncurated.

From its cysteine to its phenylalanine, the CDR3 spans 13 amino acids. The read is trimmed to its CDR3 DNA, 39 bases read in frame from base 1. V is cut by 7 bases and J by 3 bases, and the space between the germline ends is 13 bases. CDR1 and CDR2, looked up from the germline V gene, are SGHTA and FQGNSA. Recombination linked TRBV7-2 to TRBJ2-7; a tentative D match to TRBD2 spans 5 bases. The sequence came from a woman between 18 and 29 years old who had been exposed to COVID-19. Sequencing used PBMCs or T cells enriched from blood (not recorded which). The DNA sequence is TGTGCCAGCACCTACCCTGAGGGCTACGAGCAGTACTTC. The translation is CASTYPEGYEQYF.